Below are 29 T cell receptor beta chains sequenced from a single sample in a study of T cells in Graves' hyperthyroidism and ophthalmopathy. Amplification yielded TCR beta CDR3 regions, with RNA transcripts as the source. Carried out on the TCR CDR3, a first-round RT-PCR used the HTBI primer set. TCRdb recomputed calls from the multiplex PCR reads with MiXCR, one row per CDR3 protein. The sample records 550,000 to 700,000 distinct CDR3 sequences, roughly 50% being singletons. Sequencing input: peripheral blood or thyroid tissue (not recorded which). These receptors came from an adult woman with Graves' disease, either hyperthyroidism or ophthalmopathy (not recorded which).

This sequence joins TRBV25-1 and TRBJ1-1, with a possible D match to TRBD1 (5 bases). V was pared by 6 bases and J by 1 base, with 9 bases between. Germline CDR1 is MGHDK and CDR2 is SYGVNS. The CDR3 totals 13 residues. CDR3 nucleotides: TGTGCCAGCAGGGGGGAGGGGAACACTGAAGCTTTCTTT. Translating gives CASRGEGNTEAFF.

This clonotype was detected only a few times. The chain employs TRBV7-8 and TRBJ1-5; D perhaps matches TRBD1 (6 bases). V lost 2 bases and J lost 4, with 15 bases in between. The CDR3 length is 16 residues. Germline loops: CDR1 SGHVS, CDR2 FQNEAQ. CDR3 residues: CASSLLGGLGNQPQHF. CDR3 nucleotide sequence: TGTGCCAGCAGCTTATTGGGGGGGCTGGGAAATCAGCCCCAGCATTTT.

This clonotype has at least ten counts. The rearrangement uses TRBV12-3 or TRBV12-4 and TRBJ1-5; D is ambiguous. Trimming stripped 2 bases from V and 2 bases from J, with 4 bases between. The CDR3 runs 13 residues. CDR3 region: CASSLSRNQPQHF. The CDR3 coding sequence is TGTGCCAGCAGTTTAAGTCGCAATCAGCCCCAGCATTTT.

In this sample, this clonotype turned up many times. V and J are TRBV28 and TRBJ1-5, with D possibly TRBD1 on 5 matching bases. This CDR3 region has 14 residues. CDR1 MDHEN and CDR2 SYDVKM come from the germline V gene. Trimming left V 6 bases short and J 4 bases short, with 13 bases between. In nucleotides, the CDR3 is TGTGCCAGCAGCCCGGGGCCAATTAATCAGCCCCAGCATTTT. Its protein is CASSPGPINQPQHF.

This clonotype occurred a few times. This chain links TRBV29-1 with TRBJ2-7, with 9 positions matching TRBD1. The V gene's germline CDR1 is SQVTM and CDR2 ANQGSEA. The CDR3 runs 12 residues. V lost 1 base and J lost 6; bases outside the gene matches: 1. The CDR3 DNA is TGCAGCGTTGAAGGGGGACAGGGCGAGCAGTACTTC. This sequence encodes CSVEGGQGEQYF.

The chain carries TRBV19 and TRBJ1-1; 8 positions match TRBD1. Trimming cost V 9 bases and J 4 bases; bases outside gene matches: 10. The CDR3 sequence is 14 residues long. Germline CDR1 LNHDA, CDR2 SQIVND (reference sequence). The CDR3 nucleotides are TGTGCCAGCAACCTGGACAGGGCGGCCACTGAAGCTTTCTTT. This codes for CASNLDRAATEAFF. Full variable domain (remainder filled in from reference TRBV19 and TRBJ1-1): DGGITQSPKYLFRKEGQNVTLSCEQNLNHDAMYWYRQDPGQGLRLIYYSQIVNDFQKGDIAEGYSVSREKKESFPLTVTSAQKNPTAFYLCASNLDRAATEAFFGQGTRLTVV.

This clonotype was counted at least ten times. The CDR3 region has the DNA TGCAGTGCCTCTCCCCGTATACGGGGTAATCAGCCCCAGCATTTT. It codes for CSASPRIRGNQPQHF. The chain couples TRBV20-1 to TRBJ1-5; D remains ambiguous. Germline CDR1 reads DFQATT; CDR2 reads SNEGSKA (reference sequence). The CDR3 contains 15 residues. V dropped 6 bases and J dropped 4 bases, with 19 bases sitting between them.

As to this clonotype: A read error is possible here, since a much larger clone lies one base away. DNA of the CDR3: TGTGCCAGCAGTTACCCCCCCGAGAACACTGAAGCTTTCTTT. Protein: CASSYPPENTEAFF. This chain uses TRBV10-1 with TRBJ1-1; no definite D call. The CDR3 runs to 14 residues. Germline loops: CDR1 WNHNN, CDR2 SYGVQD (reference sequence).

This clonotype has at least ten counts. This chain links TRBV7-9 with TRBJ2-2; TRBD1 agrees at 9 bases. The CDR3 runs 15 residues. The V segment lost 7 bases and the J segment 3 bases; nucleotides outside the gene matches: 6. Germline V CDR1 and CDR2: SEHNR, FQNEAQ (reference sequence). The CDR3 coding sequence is TGTGCCAGCACCCCTTGGGACAGGGACACCGGGGAGCTGTTTTTT. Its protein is CASTPWDRDTGELFF.

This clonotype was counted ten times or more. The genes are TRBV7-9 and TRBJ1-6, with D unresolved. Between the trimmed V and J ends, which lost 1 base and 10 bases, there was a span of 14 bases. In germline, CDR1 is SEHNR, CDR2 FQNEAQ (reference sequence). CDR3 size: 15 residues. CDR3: CASSLDDGLGSPLHF. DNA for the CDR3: TGTGCCAGCAGCTTAGACGACGGACTTGGATCACCCCTCCACTTT.

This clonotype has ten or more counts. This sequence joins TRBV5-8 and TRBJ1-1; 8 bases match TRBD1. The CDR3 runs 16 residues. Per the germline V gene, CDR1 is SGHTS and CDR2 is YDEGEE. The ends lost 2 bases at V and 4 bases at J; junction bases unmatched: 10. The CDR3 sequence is CASSLSLDRGSTEAFF. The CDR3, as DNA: TGTGCCAGCAGCTTATCGCTAGACAGGGGTAGCACTGAAGCTTTCTTT.

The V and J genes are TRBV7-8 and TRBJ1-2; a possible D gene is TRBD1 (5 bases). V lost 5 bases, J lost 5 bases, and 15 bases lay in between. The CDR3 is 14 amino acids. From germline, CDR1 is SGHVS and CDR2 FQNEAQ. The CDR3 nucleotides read TGTGCCAGCAGCCAAGGGTGGGGGGGGTATGGCTACACCTTC. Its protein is CASSQGWGGYGYTF.

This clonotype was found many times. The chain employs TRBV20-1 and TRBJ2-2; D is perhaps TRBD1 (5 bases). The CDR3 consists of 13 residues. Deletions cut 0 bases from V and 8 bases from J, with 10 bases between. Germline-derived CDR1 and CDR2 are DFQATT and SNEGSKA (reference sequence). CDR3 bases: TGCAGTGCTAGAGAAAAGGGGCAGGGGGAGCTGTTTTTT. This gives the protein CSAREKGQGELFF.

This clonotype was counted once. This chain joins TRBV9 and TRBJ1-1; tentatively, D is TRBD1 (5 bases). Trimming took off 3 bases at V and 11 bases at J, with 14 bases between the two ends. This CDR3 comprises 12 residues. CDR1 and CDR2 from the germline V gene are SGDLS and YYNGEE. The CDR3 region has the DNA TGTGCCAGCAGCGGATCCCGGGACGGGGCTTTCTTT. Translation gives CASSGSRDGAFF.

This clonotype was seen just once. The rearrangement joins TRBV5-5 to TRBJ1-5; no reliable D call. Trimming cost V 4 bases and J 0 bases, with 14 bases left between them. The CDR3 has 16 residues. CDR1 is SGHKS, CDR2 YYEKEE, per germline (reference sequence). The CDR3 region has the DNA TGTGCCAGCAGCCAAGGAATCGGACGTAGCAATCAGCCCCAGCATTTT. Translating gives CASSQGIGRSNQPQHF. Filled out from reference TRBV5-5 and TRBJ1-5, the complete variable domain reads DAGVTQSPTHLIKTRGQQVTLRCSPISGHKSVSWYQQVLGQGPQFIFQYYEKEERGRGNFPDRFSARQFPNYSSELNVNALLLGDSALYLCASSQGIGRSNQPQHFGDGTRLSIL.

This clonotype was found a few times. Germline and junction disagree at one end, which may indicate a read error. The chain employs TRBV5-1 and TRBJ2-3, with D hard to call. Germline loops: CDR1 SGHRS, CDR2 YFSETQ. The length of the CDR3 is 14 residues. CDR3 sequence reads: CASSLEGFGDTQYF. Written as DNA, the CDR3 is TGTGCCAGCAGCTTGGAAGGGTTTGGAGATACGCAGTATTTT.

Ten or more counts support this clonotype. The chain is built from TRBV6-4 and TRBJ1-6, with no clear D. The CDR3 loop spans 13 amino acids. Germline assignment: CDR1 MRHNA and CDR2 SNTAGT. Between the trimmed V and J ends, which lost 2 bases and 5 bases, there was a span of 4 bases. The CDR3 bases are TGTGCCAGCAGTGACGGGAATAATTCACCCCTCCACTTT. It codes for CASSDGNNSPLHF.

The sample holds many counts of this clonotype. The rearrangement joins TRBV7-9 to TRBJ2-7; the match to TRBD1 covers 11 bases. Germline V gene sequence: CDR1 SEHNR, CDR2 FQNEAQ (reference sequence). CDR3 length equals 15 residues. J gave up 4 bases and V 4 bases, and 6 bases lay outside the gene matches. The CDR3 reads CASSSDGQGAYEQYF. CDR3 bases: TGTGCCAGCAGCTCAGACGGACAGGGGGCGTACGAGCAGTACTTC.

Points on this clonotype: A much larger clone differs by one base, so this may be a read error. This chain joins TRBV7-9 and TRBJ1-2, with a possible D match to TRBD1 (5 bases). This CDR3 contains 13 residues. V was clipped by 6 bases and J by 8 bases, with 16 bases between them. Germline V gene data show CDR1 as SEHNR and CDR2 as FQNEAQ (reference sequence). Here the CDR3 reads CASSLPRGEGYTF. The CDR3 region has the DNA TGTGCCAGCAGTTTACCCCGGGGGGAAGGCTACACCTTC.

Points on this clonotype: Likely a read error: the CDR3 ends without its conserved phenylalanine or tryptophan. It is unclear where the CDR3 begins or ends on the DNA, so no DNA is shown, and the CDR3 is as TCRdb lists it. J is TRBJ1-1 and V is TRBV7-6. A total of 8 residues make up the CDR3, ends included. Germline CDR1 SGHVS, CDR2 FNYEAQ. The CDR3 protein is CASSLAFR.

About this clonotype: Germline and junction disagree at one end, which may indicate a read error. The CDR3 nucleotides read TGCGCCAGCAGCTTGGTATTTGGTGGGGGTGAATCTTTCTTT. Translation: CASSLVFGGGESFF. V gene TRBV5-1 combines with J gene TRBJ1-1; D possibly corresponds to TRBD1 (5 bases). Germline V gives CDR1 SGHRS, CDR2 YFSETQ. This CDR3 is built from 14 residues.

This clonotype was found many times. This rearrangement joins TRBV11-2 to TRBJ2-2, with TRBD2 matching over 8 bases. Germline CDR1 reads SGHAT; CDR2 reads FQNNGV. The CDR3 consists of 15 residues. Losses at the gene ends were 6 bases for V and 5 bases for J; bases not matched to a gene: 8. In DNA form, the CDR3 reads TGTGCCAGCAGACCTCGCGGGAGGTTAACCGGGGAGCTGTTTTTT. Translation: CASRPRGRLTGELFF. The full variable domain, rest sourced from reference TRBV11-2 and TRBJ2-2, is EAGVAQSPRYKIIEKRQSVAFWCNPISGHATLYWYQQILGQGPKLLIQFQNNGVVDDSQLPKDRFSAERLKGVDSTLKIQPAKLEDSAVYLCASRPRGRLTGELFFGEGSRLTVL.

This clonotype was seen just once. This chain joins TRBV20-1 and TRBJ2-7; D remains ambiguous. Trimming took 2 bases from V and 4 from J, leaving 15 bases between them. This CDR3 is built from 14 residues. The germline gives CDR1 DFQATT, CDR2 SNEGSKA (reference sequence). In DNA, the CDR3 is TGCAGTGCTAGATCCGGGCCATCAACATACGAGCAGTACTTC. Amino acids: CSARSGPSTYEQYF.

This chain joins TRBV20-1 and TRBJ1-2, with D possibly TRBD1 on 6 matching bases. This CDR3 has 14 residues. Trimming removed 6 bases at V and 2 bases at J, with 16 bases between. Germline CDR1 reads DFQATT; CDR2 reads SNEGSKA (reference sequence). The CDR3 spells CSAATRGPNYGYTF. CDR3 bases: TGCAGTGCCGCGACCAGGGGCCCGAACTATGGCTACACCTTC.

The CDR3 DNA sequence: TGCAGCTTAGGGACAGGGGGTGGCTACACCTTC. Its protein product is CSLGTGGGYTF. The gene calls are TRBV29-1 and TRBJ1-2; TRBD1 agrees at 11 bases. This CDR3 is built from 11 residues. CDR1 is SQVTM, CDR2 ANQGSEA, per germline. The V gene end was trimmed by 8 bases and the J gene end by 7 bases; junction bases not matched to a gene: 3.

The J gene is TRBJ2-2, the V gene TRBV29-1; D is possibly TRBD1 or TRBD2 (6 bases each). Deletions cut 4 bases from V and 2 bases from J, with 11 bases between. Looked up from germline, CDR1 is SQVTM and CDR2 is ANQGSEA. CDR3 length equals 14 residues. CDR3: CSVVGGTNTGELFF. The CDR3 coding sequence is TGCAGCGTTGTCGGCGGGACAAACACCGGGGAGCTGTTTTTT.

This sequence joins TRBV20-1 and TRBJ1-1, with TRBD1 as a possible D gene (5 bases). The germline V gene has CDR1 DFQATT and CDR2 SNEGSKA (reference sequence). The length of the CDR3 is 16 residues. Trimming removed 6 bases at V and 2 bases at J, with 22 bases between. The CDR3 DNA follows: TGCAGTGCGAACCTAGCGAGGGACCAACCTAACACTGAAGCTTTCTTT. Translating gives CSANLARDQPNTEAFF.

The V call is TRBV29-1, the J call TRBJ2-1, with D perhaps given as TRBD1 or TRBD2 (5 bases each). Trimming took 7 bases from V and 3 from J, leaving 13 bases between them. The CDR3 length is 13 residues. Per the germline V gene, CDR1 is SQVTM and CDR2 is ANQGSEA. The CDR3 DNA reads TGCAGCGGGGACGGAACCTACTACAATGAGCAGTTCTTC. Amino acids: CSGDGTYYNEQFF.

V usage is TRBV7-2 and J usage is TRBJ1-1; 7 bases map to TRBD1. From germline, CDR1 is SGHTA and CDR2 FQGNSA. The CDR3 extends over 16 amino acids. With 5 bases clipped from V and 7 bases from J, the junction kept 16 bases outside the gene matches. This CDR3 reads CASSPYTGTVIIEAFF. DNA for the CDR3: TGTGCCAGCAGCCCTTACACCGGGACAGTTATTATTGAAGCTTTCTTT.